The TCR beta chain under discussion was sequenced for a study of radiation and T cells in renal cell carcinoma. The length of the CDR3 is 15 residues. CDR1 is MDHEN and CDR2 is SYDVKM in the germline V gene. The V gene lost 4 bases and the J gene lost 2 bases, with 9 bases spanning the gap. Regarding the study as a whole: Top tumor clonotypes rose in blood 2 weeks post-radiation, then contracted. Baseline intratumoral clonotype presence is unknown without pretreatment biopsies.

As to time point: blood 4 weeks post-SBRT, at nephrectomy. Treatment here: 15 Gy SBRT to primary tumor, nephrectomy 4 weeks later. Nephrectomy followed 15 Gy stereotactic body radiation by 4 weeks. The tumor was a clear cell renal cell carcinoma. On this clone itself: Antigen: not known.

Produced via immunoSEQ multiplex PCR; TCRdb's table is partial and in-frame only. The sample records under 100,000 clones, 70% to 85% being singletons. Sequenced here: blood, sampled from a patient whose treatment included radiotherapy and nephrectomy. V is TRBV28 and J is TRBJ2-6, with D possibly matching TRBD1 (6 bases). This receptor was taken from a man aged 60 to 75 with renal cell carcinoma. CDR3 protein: CASSSTGTGANVLTF. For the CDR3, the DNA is TGTGCCAGCAGTTCTACAGGGACTGGGGCCAACGTCCTGACTTTC. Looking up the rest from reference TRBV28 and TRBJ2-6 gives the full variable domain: DVKVTQSSRYLVKRTGEKVFLECVQDMDHENMFWYRQDPGLGLRLIYFSYDVKMKEKGDIPEGYSVSREKKERFSLILESASTNQTSMYLCASSSTGTGANVLTFGAGSRLTVL.